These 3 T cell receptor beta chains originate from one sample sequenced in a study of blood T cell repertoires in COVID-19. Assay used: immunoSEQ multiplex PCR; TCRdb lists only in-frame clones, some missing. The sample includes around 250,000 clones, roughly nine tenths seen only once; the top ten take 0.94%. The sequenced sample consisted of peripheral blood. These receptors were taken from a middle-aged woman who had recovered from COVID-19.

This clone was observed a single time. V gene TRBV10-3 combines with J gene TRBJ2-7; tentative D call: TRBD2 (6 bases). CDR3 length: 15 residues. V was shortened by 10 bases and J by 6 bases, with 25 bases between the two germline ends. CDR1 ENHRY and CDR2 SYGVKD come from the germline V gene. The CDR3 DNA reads TGTGCCACCGCCCTCGAGGCGGGGAGTGGGTTCGAGCAGTACTTC. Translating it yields CATALEAGSGFEQYF.

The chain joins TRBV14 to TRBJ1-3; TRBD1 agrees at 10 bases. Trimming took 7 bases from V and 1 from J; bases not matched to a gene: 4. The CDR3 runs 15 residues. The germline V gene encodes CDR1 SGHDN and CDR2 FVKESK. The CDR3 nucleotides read TGTGCCAGCAATCCGGGACAGGGGTCTGGAAACACCATATATTTT. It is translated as CASNPGQGSGNTIYF.

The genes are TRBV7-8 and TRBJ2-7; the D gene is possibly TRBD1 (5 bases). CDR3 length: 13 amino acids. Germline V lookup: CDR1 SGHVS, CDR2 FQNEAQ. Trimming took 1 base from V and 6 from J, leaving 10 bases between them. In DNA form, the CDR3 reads TGTGCCAGCAGCTTAGGGCAGGGTCTCGAGCAGTACTTC. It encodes CASSLGQGLEQYF.